This TCR beta chain is drawn from a study of T cells in Graves' hyperthyroidism and ophthalmopathy. Study-wide background: Blood from the periphery was taken at initial diagnosis, before any treatment.

Amplified regions were TCR beta CDR3 sequences from RNA transcripts. First-round RT-PCR targeting the TCR CDR3 was performed with the HTBI primer set. Via MiXCR, TCRdb re-called the multiplex PCR reads, giving one row per CDR3 protein. The table records more than 500,000 distinct CDR3 sequences, around 16% of them present only once. A note on this clonotype: The antigen remains undetermined. At one end, the junction sequence differs from germline, possibly due to a read error.

In making diagnoses, clinical symptoms, serum thyroxine and TRAb, thyroid ultrasound and orbital computed tomography were all used. Whole-study results and caveats: A model of 13 V-J pairs discriminated ophthalmopathy from stable hyperthyroidism.

CDR1 SGHRS and CDR2 YFSETQ come from the germline V gene. CDR3 size: 19 residues. The sequence derives from a woman in her twenties or thirties with Graves' ophthalmopathy. The source material was blood. The chain recombines TRBV5-1 with TRBJ2-7; TRBD2 matches at 7 bases. The CDR3 spells CASSPPVFLAVTSSYEQYF. Written as DNA, the CDR3 is TGTGCCAGCAGCCCCCCTGTATTTCTAGCGGTAACCTCCTCCTACGAGCAGTACTTC.